What follows is one T cell receptor (beta chain) and its context. These data are taken from a study of blood T cell repertoires in COVID-19. Study summary: T cells, B-cell-depleted T cells, or PBMCs provided the cDNA or gDNA that served as material.

Germline assignment: CDR1 LNHDA and CDR2 SQIVND (reference sequence). The CDR3 totals 13 residues. V lost 5 bases, J lost 4 bases, and 11 bases lay in between. Libraries were prepared by immunoSEQ multiplex PCR; TCRdb keeps only in-frame clonotypes and omits some of them. Seen here are roughly 200,000 clones, roughly 76% observed once, and the top ten hold around 8.1%. The TCR was taken from a woman between 50 and 59 years old with active or convalescent COVID-19. The sample consisted of peripheral blood. The J gene is TRBJ1-2, the V gene TRBV19; no reliable D call. CDR3 amino acids: CASSPRLIYGYTF. CDR3 sequence (DNA): TGTGCCAGTAGTCCTAGGCTGATCTATGGCTACACCTTC. Filled out from reference TRBV19 and TRBJ1-2, the complete variable domain reads DGGITQSPKYLFRKEGQNVTLSCEQNLNHDAMYWYRQDPGQGLRLIYYSQIVNDFQKGDIAEGYSVSREKKESFPLTVTSAQKNPTAFYLCASSPRLIYGYTFGSGTRLTVV.